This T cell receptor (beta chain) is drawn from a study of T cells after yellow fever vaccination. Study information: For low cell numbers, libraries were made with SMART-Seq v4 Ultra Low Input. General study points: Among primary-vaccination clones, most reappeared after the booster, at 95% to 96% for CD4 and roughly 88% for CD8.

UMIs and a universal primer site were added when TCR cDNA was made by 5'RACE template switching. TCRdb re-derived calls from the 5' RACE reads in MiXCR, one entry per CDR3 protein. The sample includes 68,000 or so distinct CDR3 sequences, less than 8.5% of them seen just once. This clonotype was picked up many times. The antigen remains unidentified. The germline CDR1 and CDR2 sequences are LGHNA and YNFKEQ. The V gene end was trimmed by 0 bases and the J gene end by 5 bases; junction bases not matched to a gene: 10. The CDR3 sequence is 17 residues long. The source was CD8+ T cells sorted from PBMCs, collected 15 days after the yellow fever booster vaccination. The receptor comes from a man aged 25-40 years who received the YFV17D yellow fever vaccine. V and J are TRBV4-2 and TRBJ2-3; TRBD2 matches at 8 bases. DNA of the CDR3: TGTGCCAGCAGCCAAGATCCAGCGGGGGCCTTCGGAGATACGCAGTATTTT. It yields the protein CASSQDPAGAFGDTQYF.